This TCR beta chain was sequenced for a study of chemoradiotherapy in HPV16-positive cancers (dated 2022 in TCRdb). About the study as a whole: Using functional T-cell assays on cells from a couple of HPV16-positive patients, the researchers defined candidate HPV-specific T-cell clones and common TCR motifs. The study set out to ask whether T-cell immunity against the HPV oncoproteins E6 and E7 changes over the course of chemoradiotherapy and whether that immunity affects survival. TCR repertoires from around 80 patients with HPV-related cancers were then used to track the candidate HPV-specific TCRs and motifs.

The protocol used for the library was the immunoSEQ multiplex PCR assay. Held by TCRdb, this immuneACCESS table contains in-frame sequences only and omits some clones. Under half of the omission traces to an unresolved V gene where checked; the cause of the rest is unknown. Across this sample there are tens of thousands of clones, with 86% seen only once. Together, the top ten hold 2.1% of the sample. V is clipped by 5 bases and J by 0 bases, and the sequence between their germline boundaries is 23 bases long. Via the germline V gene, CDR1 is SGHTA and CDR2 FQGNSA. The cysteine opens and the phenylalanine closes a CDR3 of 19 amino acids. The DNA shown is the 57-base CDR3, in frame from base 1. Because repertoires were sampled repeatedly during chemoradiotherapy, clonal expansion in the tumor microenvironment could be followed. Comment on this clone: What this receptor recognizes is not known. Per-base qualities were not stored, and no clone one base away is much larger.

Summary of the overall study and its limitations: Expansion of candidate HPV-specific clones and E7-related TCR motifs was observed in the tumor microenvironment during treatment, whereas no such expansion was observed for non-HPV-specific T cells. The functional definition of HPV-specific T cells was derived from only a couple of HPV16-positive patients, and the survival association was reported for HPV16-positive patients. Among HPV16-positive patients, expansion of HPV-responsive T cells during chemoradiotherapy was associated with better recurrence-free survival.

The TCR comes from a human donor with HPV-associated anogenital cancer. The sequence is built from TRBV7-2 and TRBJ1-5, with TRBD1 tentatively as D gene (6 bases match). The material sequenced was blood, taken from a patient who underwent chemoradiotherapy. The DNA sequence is TGTGCCAGCAGCCCCGGTTTGTTGGGGGGCGGGTCTAGCAATCAGCCCCAGCATTTT. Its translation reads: CASSPGLLGGGSSNQPQHF.